These 21 T cell receptor beta chains were sequenced from one sample in a study of T cell repertoires in aging, cancer and after chemotherapy. A mixed TRB-A/B primer pool amplified rearranged TRB by multiplex touch-down PCR. MiXCR, run by TCRdb on the multiplex PCR reads, gives a single entry per CDR3 protein. The table lists about 8,200 distinct CDR3 sequences, 25% to 35% of them singletons, with 3.6% in the top ten. Peripheral blood genomic DNA, not sorted cells or RNA, was the template. What was sequenced was blood. These receptors were collected from a human donor in good health.

The V gene is TRBV4-2, the J gene TRBJ2-1, with D possibly matching TRBD2 (6 bases). Germline lookup yields CDR1 LGHNA and CDR2 YNFKEQ. The CDR3 contains 16 residues. V shed 1 base and J shed 4 bases, with 14 bases lying between them. In DNA form, the CDR3 reads TGTGCCAGCAGCCAAGCGGGGGTAATGGGGTACAATGAGCAGTTCTTC. It codes for CASSQAGVMGYNEQFF.

The chain couples TRBV11-1 to TRBJ2-6; D is unresolved. Germline V gene sequence: CDR1 SGHAT, CDR2 FQDESV (reference sequence). Trimming stripped 3 bases from V and 0 bases from J, with 15 bases between. The CDR3 is made up of 18 amino acids. This CDR3 reads CASSFKGNPSSGANVLTF. DNA for the CDR3: TGTGCCAGCAGCTTCAAGGGAAATCCAAGCTCTGGGGCCAACGTCCTGACTTTC.

This chain links TRBV12-3 or TRBV12-4 with TRBJ1-5; D is uncertain. Trimming cost V 5 bases and J 1 base, with 18 bases left between them. CDR3 size: 17 residues. CDR3 in DNA: TGTGCCAGCAGTAAGTTTCAACTCGGTGGGAGCAATCAGCCCCAGCATTTT. Protein product: CASSKFQLGGSNQPQHF.

The chain links TRBV4-3 to TRBJ2-5, with 16 bases identical to TRBD2. Trimming removed 1 base from V and 5 bases from J; junction bases left unmatched: 7. This CDR3 comprises 18 residues. The V gene's germline CDR1 is LGHNA and CDR2 YSLEER. DNA for the CDR3: TGCGCCAGCAGCCAAGGAACTCCGGGACTAGCGGGAGGGGAGACCCAGTACTTC. It translates to CASSQGTPGLAGGETQYF.

This clonotype was observed a few times. V is TRBV12-3 or TRBV12-4 and J is TRBJ1-3; 10 nucleotides line up with TRBD1. There are 16 residues in the CDR3. V dropped 4 bases and J dropped 4; count of bases not matched to a gene: 7. The CDR3 here is CASSYRGQGGGNTIYF. CDR3 coding DNA: TGTGCCAGCAGTTACCGAGGACAGGGGGGCGGAAACACCATATATTTT.

V gene TRBV12-3 or TRBV12-4 combines with J gene TRBJ2-5; the D is unclear. The CDR3 is made up of 13 amino acids. V lost 1 base, J lost 2 bases, and 5 bases lay in between. The DNA of the CDR3 is TGTGCCAGCAGTTTAGTCGGACAAGAGACCCAGTACTTC. Translated: CASSLVGQETQYF.

CDR3 loop: CASSPFLASPVTQYF. Here the CDR3 DNA reads TGTGCCAGCAGTCCCTTTCTAGCGTCCCCCGTTACGCAGTATTTT. The chain carries TRBV6-1 and TRBJ2-3, with a possible D match to TRBD2 (6 bases). The CDR3 covers 15 residues. Germline V CDR1 and CDR2: MNHNS, SASEGT. V was cut by 5 bases and J by 8 bases, with 20 bases left in between.

Relative to its sample, this clonotype is medium-sized. DNA of the CDR3: TGTGCCAGCAGCTTGCAACTAGCAGGTGTGCAGTACTTC. Its translation is CASSLQLAGVQYF. This rearrangement joins TRBV5-5 to TRBJ2-7; TRBD2 might be the D (6 bases). The CDR3 length is 13 residues. From germline, CDR1 is SGHKS and CDR2 YYEKEE (reference sequence). The germline V and J ends were trimmed by 1 base and 9 bases, with 14 bases remaining between them. The complete variable domain, with remaining parts taken from reference TRBV5-5 and TRBJ2-7, reads DAGVTQSPTHLIKTRGQQVTLRCSPISGHKSVSWYQQVLGQGPQFIFQYYEKEERGRGNFPDRFSARQFPNYSSELNVNALLLGDSALYLCASSLQLAGVQYFGPGTRLTVT.

This clonotype has just a few counts. V gene TRBV5-5 combines with J gene TRBJ2-1; tentative D call: TRBD2 (6 bases). CDR1 is SGHKS, CDR2 YYEKEE, per germline (reference sequence). Trimming pared 0 bases from V and 10 bases from J, leaving 14 bases between. This CDR3 has 14 amino acids. The CDR3 loop reads CASSLEAGLGEQFF. The CDR3 DNA is TGTGCCAGCAGCTTGGAGGCGGGGTTGGGCGAGCAGTTCTTC.

This clonotype was seen only a few times. The chain is built from TRBV15 and TRBJ1-5, with D hard to call. V was shortened by 0 bases and J by 1 base, with 10 bases between the two germline ends. The CDR3 spans 16 residues. From germline, CDR1 is LNHNV and CDR2 YYDKDF (reference sequence). In DNA, the CDR3 is TGTGCCACCAGCAGAGATAAGGGTTTCAGCAATCAGCCCCAGCATTTT. It is translated as CATSRDKGFSNQPQHF.

The chain uses TRBV6-2 or TRBV6-3 and TRBJ1-3, with D possibly being TRBD1 (5 bases). Trimming stripped 1 base from V and 0 bases from J, with 13 bases between. The germline CDR1 and CDR2 sequences are MNHEY and SVGEGT. The CDR3 loop spans 17 amino acids. Here the CDR3 reads CASSYFSLTASGNTIYF. CDR3 in DNA: TGTGCCAGCAGTTACTTTTCCTTGACAGCCTCTGGAAACACCATATATTTT.

This sequence joins TRBV11-1 and TRBJ2-3; D is possibly TRBD2 (6 bases). This CDR3 has 16 amino acids. Germline V CDR1 and CDR2: SGHAT, FQDESV (reference sequence). Between the trimmed V and J ends, which lost 0 bases and 0 bases, there was a span of 10 bases. The CDR3 is CASSLAVGTSTDTQYF. CDR3 nucleotides: TGTGCCAGCAGCTTAGCGGTGGGGACTAGCACAGATACGCAGTATTTT.

The V call is TRBV6-6, the J call TRBJ2-6, with D possibly TRBD2 on 6 matching bases. Trimming removed 2 bases from V and 3 bases from J, with 8 bases in between. This CDR3 is built from 15 residues. Germline V gene lookup returns CDR1 MNHNY and CDR2 SVGAGI (reference sequence). The CDR3, as DNA: TGTGCCAGCAGTTACCGACTAGATGGGGCCAACGTCCTGACTTTC. It is translated as CASSYRLDGANVLTF.

This sequence joins TRBV5-5 and TRBJ1-3; 7 nucleotides line up with TRBD1. CDR3 length: 15 amino acids. V gave up 4 bases and J gave up 8 bases; unmatched junction bases: 12. The V gene's germline CDR1 is SGHKS and CDR2 YYEKEE (reference sequence). The CDR3 DNA reads TGTGCCAGCAGCCTAGGACAGGCCAGCACCGACACCATATATTTT. Its protein product is CASSLGQASTDTIYF.

The V and J genes are TRBV7-6 and TRBJ1-1; D is perhaps TRBD1 (5 bases). Looked up from germline, CDR1 is SGHVS and CDR2 is FNYEAQ. This CDR3 has 14 residues. V dropped 6 bases and J dropped 2 bases, with 13 bases sitting between them. The CDR3 is CASSSGGANTEAFF. CDR3 in DNA: TGTGCCAGCAGTTCGGGAGGGGCTAACACTGAAGCTTTCTTT.

The genes are TRBV6-2 or TRBV6-3 and TRBJ2-6; D gene unclear. This CDR3 region has 15 residues. Germline lookup yields CDR1 MNHEY and CDR2 SVGEGT. Trimming pared 2 bases from V and 0 bases from J, leaving 5 bases between. CDR3: CASSYDSSGANVLTF. Here the CDR3 DNA reads TGTGCCAGCAGTTACGACTCCTCTGGGGCCAACGTCCTGACTTTC.

The V and J genes are TRBV19 and TRBJ1-1, with D possibly being TRBD1 (5 bases). The CDR3 is made up of 14 amino acids. Germline CDR1 LNHDA, CDR2 SQIVND (reference sequence). Trimming removed 5 bases from V and 0 bases from J, with 10 bases in between. The CDR3 loop reads CASSRGMVNTEAFF. The DNA for the CDR3 is TGTGCCAGTAGTCGGGGGATGGTGAACACTGAAGCTTTCTTT.

The chain recombines TRBV18 with TRBJ2-7; the D gene is possibly TRBD2 (5 bases). CDR3 length: 14 amino acids. V was trimmed by 1 base and J by 4 bases, leaving 11 bases between them. The germline gives CDR1 KGHSH, CDR2 LQKENI. DNA of the CDR3: TGTGCCAGCTCACCACAAGGTGGGAGATACGAGCAGTACTTC. This encodes CASSPQGGRYEQYF.

The chain couples TRBV6-1 to TRBJ1-4; weak D call: TRBD1 (5 bases). The CDR3 covers 13 residues. Trimming took 7 bases from V and 8 from J, leaving 14 bases between them. Germline V gene sequence: CDR1 MNHNS, CDR2 SASEGT. DNA of the CDR3: TGTGCCAGCACCCGGGGGGGATGGGAAAAACTGTTTTTT. It specifies CASTRGGWEKLFF.

This clonotype was observed a few times. The gene calls are TRBV30 and TRBJ1-6; D gene unclear. This CDR3 spans 13 amino acids. V was shortened by 2 bases and J by 5 bases, with 7 bases between the two germline ends. CDR1 and CDR2 from the germline V gene are GTSNPN and SVGIG (reference sequence). Here the CDR3 DNA reads TGTGCCTGGAGTAGGGATAATAATTCACCCCTCCACTTT. Translating it yields CAWSRDNNSPLHF.

The chain employs TRBV6-5 and TRBJ2-3; 9 nucleotides match TRBD2. V was pared by 9 bases and J by 1 base, with 8 bases of the junction left unmatched. The CDR3 spans 15 residues. Germline-derived CDR1 and CDR2 are MNHEY and SVGAGI. The CDR3 reads CASTKRGAGTDTQYF. Here the CDR3 DNA reads TGTGCCAGTACGAAGCGGGGGGCTGGCACAGATACGCAGTATTTT.